This T cell receptor beta chain originates from a study of T cell responses to AZD1222 COVID-19 vaccine listed by TCRdb under 2021. Background on the whole study: A total of approximately 250 trial participants underwent TCR sequencing, of whom nearly 210 had received two doses of AZD1222 and around 25 had received two doses of the MenACWY control vaccine. Trial participants were enrolled into age subgroups of 18-55, 56-69 and 70-plus years, which contained about 150, 27 and 61 TCR-sequenced participants, respectively.

The time point tag for this specimen amounts to: about 28 days (+/-7) after the second vaccine dose. AZD1222 recipients whose second dose came at about 4 weeks and those whose second dose came at about 12 weeks were combined into one group, since spike-specific TCR depth and breadth did not differ between the two schedules. Vaccinee samples came from UK trials COV001 and COV002, including a single-blind randomized controlled phase 2/3 trial of AZD1222 (ChAdOx1 nCoV-19) in healthy adults. For TCRbeta chain sequencing, PBMC samples from trial participants were taken at day 0 and at day 28 after the second dose. The CDR3 regions of human TCRbeta chains were subjected to immunosequencing. The study's own analysis went as follows. Repertoire TCRs were matched against a reference library of SARS-CoV-2-specific TCRs generated with the MIRA antigen-specificity platform. Breadth was defined as the fraction of unique TCRs that were SARS-CoV-2-associated, and depth was defined as the fraction of total T cells that were SARS-CoV-2-associated. Using the MIRA data, every spike-specific TCR was mapped to the spike region that the TCR reacted to and assigned to either a CD4 or a CD8 class. Log10-transformed breadth and depth values were compared by one-way ANOVA with Sidak's multiple comparisons tests. In its TCRdb copy, this immuneACCESS table keeps in-frame sequences only and misses some clones. Where compared with another copy, unresolved V genes explain less than half of these, and the others have no known cause. V and J calls and clone size are copied from that table; D and trimming were computed from the DNA. For this sample the table gives 180,000 or so clones, of which roughly 91% were detected only once. The ten largest clones capture 25% to 30% of the sample.

The paper's findings and limits, for the study overall: Conclusions about previously exposed vaccinees were limited because only a handful of AZD1222 recipients were SARS-CoV-2 seropositive at baseline. Vaccine-associated CD4 TCRs spanned the whole spike protein, with dominant responses in regions 160-218 and 743-854. Participants were mostly white British, with more females than males. The authors suggested clonal diversity may have been underestimated. In the small 56-69-year group, the increase in depth fell short of significance, most likely because of low power. Reportedly, close to half of the unique spike-specific TCRs recognized epitopes lying outside the regions that are mutated in the B.1.351 and B.1.1.7 variants. Spike-specific TCR breadth and depth rose significantly after two AZD1222 doses compared with day 0 and with MenACWY recipients. Because no day 14 peak-response samples were available, repertoires were characterized only after the peak T cell response.

The germline V gene (reference sequence) sets CDR1 to LNHDA and CDR2 to SQIVND. V is reduced by 3 bases and J by 14 bases, leaving a spacing of 20 bases between them. From the cysteine up to the phenylalanine, the CDR3 has a length of 15 residues. The CDR3 DNA has 45 bases and is translated from base 1. Concerning this clone: What this receptor recognizes is not known. The sample holds no much larger clone one base away, and base qualities are not on file.

The sample was peripheral blood, taken 28 days after the second AZD1222 dose. The sequence is built from TRBV19 and TRBJ1-6; the D gene is perhaps TRBD1, on 6 matching bases. The TCR sequence derives from an adult who received the AZD1222 COVID-19 vaccine. The DNA reads as follows: TGTGCCAGTAGTATGACAGGCCGCCCGCCTAAGGCCCTCCACTTT. Its translation reads: CASSMTGRPPKALHF. Where the CDR3 stops, the reference TRBV19 and TRBJ1-6 genes take over; the full variable domain is DGGITQSPKYLFRKEGQNVTLSCEQNLNHDAMYWYRQDPGQGLRLIYYSQIVNDFQKGDIAEGYSVSREKKESFPLTVTSAQKNPTAFYLCASSMTGRPPKALHFGNGTRLTVT.